The entry below describes one TCR beta chain. Its antigen is undetermined. Through a sample-barcoded 5' primer and a J-beta primer mix, a second PCR was run for roughly 6 to 12 cycles. TCRdb recomputed calls from the 5' RACE reads with MiXCR, one row per CDR3 protein. Of about 640,000 distinct CDR3 sequences in the sample, about 28% were seen once. This sample is drawn from a study of blood T cells in healthy people across ages. Study-wide results and limits: Researchers judged that diversity estimates from one million T cells fell short of true values. Donors of long life had a larger count of naive CD4+ cells and greater diversity than aged donors. Across the age range, TCR beta diversity per million T cells fell in a roughly linear way.

V shed 1 base and J shed 6 bases, with 15 bases lying between them. The CDR3 spans 16 residues. Per germline, CDR1 MNHEY and CDR2 SVGAGI. The sample comprised blood. The J gene is TRBJ2-2, the V gene TRBV6-5, with D maybe TRBD1 (8 bases). This sequence was found in an elderly woman in good health. The CDR3 reads CASSYWTGRVPGELFF. CDR3 coding DNA: TGTGCCAGCAGTTACTGGACAGGGAGGGTCCCCGGGGAGCTGTTTTTT.